The clone carrying this T cell receptor (beta chain) was counted once. This sample is part of a study of Ad26.COV2.S vaccination and SARS-CoV-2 variants. Study-level information: Enrolled in COV1001, the donor was in the Ad26.COV2.S trial arm, which received the vaccine. Once or twice, 56 days apart, Ad26.COV2.S was delivered intramuscularly.

Trimming cost V 2 bases and J 5 bases; bases outside gene matches: 6. Germline V gene sequence: CDR1 GTSNPN, CDR2 SVGIG (reference sequence). This CDR3 comprises 16 residues. Treatment in this sample: 15 to 20 received Ad26.COV2.S at low or high dose, single or two shots; roughly 5 received placebo; per-sample allocation not given. Collection of samples fell on day 63 after the first vaccine or placebo injection. Whoever gave the sample was an adult aged 18-55 years in Boston. Wuhan-strain SARS-CoV-2 spike was expressed by the Ad26 vector that made up the vaccine. The assay was immunoSEQ multiplex PCR, and TCRdb's table has in-frame clones only and misses some. The table records about 350,000 clones, around 87% of them present only once.

This sequence originates from a person aged 18-60 years who received the Ad26.COV2.S COVID-19 vaccine or a placebo. This chain connects TRBV30 to TRBJ2-3; 14 bases map to TRBD2. The specimen was peripheral blood, collected in a trial of Ad26.COV2.S vaccine versus placebo. The CDR3 DNA reads as TGTGCCTGGAGTCCGGGACTAGCGGGGGCCGTAGATACGCAGTATTTT. Protein: CAWSPGLAGAVDTQYF.